This entry is about one T cell receptor (beta chain). Its antigen is unidentified. Ophthalmopathy cases met thresholds of Clinical Activity Score at least 3, NOSPECS grade at least 4 and duration under 3 months. The source of the PBMCs was about 10 ml of fresh peripheral blood. These data are taken from a study of T cells in Graves' hyperthyroidism and ophthalmopathy. Study details: Before any treatment, at initial diagnosis, peripheral blood was collected.

Trimming took off 3 bases at V and 6 bases at J, with 12 bases between the two ends. This CDR3 contains 14 residues. Germline V gene sequence: CDR1 LNHDA, CDR2 SQIVND (reference sequence). Researchers took RNA transcripts and amplified the TCR beta CDR3 regions from them. Researchers ran a first-round RT-PCR on the TCR CDR3 using the HTBI primer set. One entry per CDR3 protein, called by TCRdb with MiXCR from the multiplex PCR reads. The sample contains 410,000 or so distinct CDR3 sequences, under 15% of which appear only once. Study-wide findings and caveats: In validation, the model predicted ophthalmopathy. These predictions came a median roughly six months before onset.

The source material was blood. This TCR was sampled from a man aged 18 to 35 with Graves' ophthalmopathy. The chain joins TRBV19 to TRBJ2-1; D may correspond to TRBD1 or TRBD2 (6 bases each). CDR3 in DNA: TGTGCCAGTAGTATCCGGGGGCGCATCAATGAGCAGTTCTTC. It is translated as CASSIRGRINEQFF.